The present T cell receptor beta chain was sequenced within a study of regulatory T cells in long-lasting Graves disease. Time point specified: newly diagnosed GD, antithyroid drugs for less than 3 months. PBMCs were the source of the RNA used for TCR sequencing. This clonotype was seen repeatedly, ten times or more. V was shortened by 5 bases and J by 3 bases, with 11 bases between the two germline ends. Germline CDR1 is LGHNT and CDR2 is FRNRAP. CDR3 length: 13 residues. Building the TCR beta libraries relied on iRepertoire HTBI primers, and CDR3 regions underwent Arm-PCR. TCRdb used MiXCR to reprocess the multiplex PCR reads, holding one entry per CDR3 protein. Among about 540,000 distinct CDR3 sequences, roughly 12% were seen once, and the ten largest hold under 10%. This sample also belongs to another study, concerning T cells in Graves' hyperthyroidism and ophthalmopathy. That work contributes: If no ophthalmopathy progression occurred within 18 months, Graves' hyperthyroidism was stable. HTBI primers were the set used in a first-round RT-PCR of the TCR CDR3. Most thyroid clonotypes that were expanded above 0.001 also turned up in blood.

Sequences were derived from peripheral blood mononuclear cells (PBMCs), sampled at new diagnosis, from a patient treated with antithyroid drugs. The sequence derives from a man aged 30 to 39 with Graves disease. The gene calls are TRBV12-5 and TRBJ2-7; no definite D call. CDR3 nucleotide sequence: TGTGCTAGTGGTCCAAATCCCGGCTACGAGCAGTACTTC. Translated: CASGPNPGYEQYF.